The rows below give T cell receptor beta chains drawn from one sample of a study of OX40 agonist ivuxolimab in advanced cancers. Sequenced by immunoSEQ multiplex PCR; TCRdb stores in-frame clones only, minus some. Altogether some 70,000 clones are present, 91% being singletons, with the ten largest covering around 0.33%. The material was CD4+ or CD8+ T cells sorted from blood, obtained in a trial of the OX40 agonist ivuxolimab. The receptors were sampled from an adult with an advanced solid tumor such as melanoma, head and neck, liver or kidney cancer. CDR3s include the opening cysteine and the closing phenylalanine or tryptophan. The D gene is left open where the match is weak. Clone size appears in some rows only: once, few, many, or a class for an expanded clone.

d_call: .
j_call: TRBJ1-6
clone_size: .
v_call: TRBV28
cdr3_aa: CASRTGVVVVPLHF
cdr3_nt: TGTGCCAGCAGGACCGGCGTCGTGGTTGTACCCCTCCACTTT

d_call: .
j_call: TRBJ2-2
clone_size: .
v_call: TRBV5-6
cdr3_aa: CASSLGVPGELFF
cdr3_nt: TGTGCCAGCAGCTTGGGGGTCCCCGGGGAGCTGTTTTTT

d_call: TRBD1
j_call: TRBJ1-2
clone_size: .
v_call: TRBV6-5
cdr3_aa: CASRESGTVSGYTF
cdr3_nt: TGTGCCAGCAGGGAATCCGGGACAGTCTCTGGCTACACCTTC

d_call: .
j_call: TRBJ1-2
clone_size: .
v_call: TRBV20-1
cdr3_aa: CSASQLGYTF
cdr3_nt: TGCAGTGCTAGTCAACTTGGCTACACCTTC

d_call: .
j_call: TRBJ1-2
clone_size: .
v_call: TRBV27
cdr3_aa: CASSSSGFRGYTF
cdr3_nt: TGTGCCAGCAGTTCCTCAGGGTTTCGTGGCTACACCTTC

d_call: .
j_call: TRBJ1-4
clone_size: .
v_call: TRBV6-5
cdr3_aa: CASSYSKGSPWELFF
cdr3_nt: TGTGCCAGCAGTTACTCGAAGGGCAGTCCCTGGGAACTGTTTTTT

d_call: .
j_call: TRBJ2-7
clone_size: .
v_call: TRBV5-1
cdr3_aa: CASSLDPASYEQYF
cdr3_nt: TGCGCCAGCAGCTTGGATCCAGCCTCCTACGAGCAGTACTTC

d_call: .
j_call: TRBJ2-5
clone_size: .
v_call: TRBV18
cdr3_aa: CASSPISGRVETQYF
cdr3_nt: TGTGCCAGCTCACCAATATCAGGCAGGGTTGAGACCCAGTACTTC

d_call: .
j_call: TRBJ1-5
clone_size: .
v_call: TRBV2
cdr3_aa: CASSEREGPKNQPQHF
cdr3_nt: TGTGCCAGCAGTGAGAGGGAGGGACCGAAGAATCAGCCCCAGCATTTT

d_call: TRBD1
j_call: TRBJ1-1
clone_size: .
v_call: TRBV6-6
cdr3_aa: CASSSDRGKAFF
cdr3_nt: TGTGCCAGCAGTTCGGACAGGGGGAAAGCTTTCTTT

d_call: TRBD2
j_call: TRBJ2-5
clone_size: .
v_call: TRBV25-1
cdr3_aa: CASAPASGAWGYQETQYF
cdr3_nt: TGTGCCAGTGCTCCGGCTAGCGGGGCGTGGGGGTACCAAGAGACCCAGTACTTC

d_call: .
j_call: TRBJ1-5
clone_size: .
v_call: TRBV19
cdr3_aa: CASSIDPRKPQHF
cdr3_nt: TGTGCCAGTAGTATAGACCCGAGAAAGCCCCAGCATTTT

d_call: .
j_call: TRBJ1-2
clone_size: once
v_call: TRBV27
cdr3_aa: CASRPAADSGGYTF
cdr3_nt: TGTGCCAGCAGACCCGCCGCGGACAGCGGTGGCTACACCTTC

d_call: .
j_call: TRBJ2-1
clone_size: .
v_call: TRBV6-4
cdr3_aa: CASSSGLSSYNEQFF
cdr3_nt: TGTGCCAGCAGTTCGGGACTCAGCTCCTACAATGAGCAGTTCTTC

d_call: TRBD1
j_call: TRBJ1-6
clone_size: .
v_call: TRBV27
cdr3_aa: CASSLVQGLSPLHF
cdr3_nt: TGTGCCAGCAGTTTAGTACAGGGGCTTTCACCCCTCCACTTT

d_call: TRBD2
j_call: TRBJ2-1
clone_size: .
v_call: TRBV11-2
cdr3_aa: CASSLVAGATHNEQFF
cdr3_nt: TGTGCCAGCAGCTTAGTAGCGGGAGCAACACACAATGAGCAGTTCTTC

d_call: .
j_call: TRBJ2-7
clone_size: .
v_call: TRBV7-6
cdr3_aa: CASSSWDVPEQYF
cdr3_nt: TGTGCCAGCAGCTCCTGGGACGTCCCCGAGCAGTACTTC

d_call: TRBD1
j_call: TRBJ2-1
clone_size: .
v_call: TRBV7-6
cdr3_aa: CASSPNRDRGSHEQFF
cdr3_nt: TGTGCCAGCAGCCCAAACCGGGACAGGGGGTCTCATGAGCAGTTCTTC

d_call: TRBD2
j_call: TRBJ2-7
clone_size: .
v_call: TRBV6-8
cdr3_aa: CASRGARTRRREQYF
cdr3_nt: TGTGCCAGCAGAGGGGCCCGGACTAGGCGCCGGGAGCAGTACTTC

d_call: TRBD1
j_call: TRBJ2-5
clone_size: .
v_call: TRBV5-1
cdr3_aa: CASSLEGTGGAWEQYF
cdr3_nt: TGCGCCAGCAGCTTGGAGGGGACAGGGGGCGCATGGGAGCAGTACTTC

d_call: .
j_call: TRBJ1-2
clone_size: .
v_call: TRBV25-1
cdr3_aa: CASSEHFGGFNYGYTF
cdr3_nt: TGTGCCAGCAGTGAACATTTTGGGGGATTTAACTATGGCTACACCTTC

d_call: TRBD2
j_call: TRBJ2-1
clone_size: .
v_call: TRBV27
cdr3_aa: CASRNKAGVVAGYNEQFF
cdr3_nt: TGTGCCAGCAGGAATAAGGCGGGAGTAGTCGCGGGCTACAATGAGCAGTTCTTC

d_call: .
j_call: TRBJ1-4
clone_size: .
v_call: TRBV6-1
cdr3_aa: CASSLLLSEKLFF
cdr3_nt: TGTGCCAGCAGCCTTTTACTTTCTGAAAAACTGTTTTTT

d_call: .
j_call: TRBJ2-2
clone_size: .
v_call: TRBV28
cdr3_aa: CASSVGTSFIGELFF
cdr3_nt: TGTGCCAGCAGCGTTGGTACTAGCTTCATCGGGGAGCTGTTTTTT

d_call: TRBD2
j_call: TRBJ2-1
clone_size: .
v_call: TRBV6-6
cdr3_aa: CASILWGTSGSLEQFF
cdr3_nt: TGTGCCAGCATACTATGGGGGACTAGCGGGAGTCTTGAGCAGTTCTTC

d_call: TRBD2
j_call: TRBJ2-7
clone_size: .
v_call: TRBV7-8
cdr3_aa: CASSLGLAGSISYEQYF
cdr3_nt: TGTGCCAGCAGCCTCGGACTAGCGGGAAGCATCTCCTACGAGCAGTACTTC

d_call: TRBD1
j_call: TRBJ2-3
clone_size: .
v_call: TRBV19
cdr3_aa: CASSILGPGGSSTDTQYF
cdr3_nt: TGTGCCAGTAGTATATTGGGACCAGGGGGTAGTAGCACAGATACGCAGTATTTT

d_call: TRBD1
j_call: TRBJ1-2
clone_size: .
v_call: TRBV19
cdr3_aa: CASRPGQSPYGYTF
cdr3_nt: TGTGCCAGTAGACCGGGACAGTCACCCTATGGCTACACCTTC

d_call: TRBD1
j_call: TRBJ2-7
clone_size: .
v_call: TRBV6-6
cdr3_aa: CASSYSGTGIYEQYF
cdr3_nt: TGTGCCAGCAGTTACTCCGGGACAGGGATCTACGAGCAGTACTTC

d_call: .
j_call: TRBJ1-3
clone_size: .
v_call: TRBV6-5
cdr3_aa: CASTNGGRGTIYF
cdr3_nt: TGTGCCAGCACTAATGGGGGCAGGGGCACCATATATTTT

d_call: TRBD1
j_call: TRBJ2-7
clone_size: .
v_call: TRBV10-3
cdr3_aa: CAINDPGQGRYEQYF
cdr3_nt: TGTGCCATCAACGATCCGGGACAGGGACGCTACGAGCAGTACTTC

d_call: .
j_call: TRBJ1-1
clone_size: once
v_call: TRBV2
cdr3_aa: CASRQVFEAFF
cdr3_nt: TGTGCCAGCCGACAGGTTTTTGAAGCTTTCTTT

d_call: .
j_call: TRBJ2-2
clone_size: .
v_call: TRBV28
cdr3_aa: CASSLNRATRGGELFF
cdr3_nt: TGTGCCAGCAGTCTAAACCGGGCCACTCGAGGCGGGGAGCTGTTTTTT

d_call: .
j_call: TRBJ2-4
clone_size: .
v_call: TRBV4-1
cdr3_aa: CASSPLGRMTVGGNIQYF
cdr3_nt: TGCGCCAGCAGCCCTTTGGGACGGATGACTGTCGGGGGAAACATTCAGTACTTC

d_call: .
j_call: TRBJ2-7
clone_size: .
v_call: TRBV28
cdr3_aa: CASKFTGRVGDEQYF
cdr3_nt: TGTGCCAGCAAGTTCACGGGCCGGGTTGGCGACGAGCAGTACTTC

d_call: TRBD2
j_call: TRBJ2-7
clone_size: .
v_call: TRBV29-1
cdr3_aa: CSVGPSSGSYEQYF
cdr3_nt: TGCAGCGTCGGACCAAGTAGCGGGAGTTACGAGCAGTACTTC

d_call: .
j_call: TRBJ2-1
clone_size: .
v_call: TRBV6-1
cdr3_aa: CASSDSLSNEQFF
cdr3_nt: TGTGCCAGCAGTGACTCTCTAAGTAATGAGCAGTTCTTC

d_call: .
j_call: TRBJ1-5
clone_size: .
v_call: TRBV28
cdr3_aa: CASKRGYSNQPQHF
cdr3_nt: TGTGCCAGCAAAAGGGGTTATAGCAATCAGCCCCAGCATTTT

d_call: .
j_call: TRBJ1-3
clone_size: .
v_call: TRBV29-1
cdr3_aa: CSVARASGNTIYF
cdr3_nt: TGCAGCGTTGCCAGGGCCTCTGGAAACACCATATATTTT

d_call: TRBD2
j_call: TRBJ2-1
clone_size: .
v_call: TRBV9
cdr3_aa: CASSHSSGSSYNEQFF
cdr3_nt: TGTGCCAGCAGCCACTCTAGCGGGAGCTCCTACAATGAGCAGTTCTTC

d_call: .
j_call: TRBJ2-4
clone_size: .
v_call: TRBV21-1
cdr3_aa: CASSSEEPGQGFTKNIQYF
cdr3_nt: TGTGCCAGCAGCAGCGAGGAACCGGGACAGGGGTTTACCAAAAACATTCAGTACTTC

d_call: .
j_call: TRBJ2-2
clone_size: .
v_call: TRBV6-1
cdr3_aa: CASNPEHRAGELFF
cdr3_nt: TGTGCCAGCAACCCTGAGCACAGAGCCGGGGAGCTGTTTTTT

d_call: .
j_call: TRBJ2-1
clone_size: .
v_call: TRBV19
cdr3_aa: CASSIVFGAWDLLLNEQFF
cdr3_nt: TGTGCCAGTAGTATAGTATTTGGGGCGTGGGACCTTTTGTTGAATGAGCAGTTCTTC

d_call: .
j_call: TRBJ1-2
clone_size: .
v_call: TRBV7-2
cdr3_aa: CASSLPGLYGYTF
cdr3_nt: TGTGCCAGCAGCTTACCAGGCCTCTATGGCTACACCTTC

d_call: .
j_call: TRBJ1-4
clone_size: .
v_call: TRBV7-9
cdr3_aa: CASSRDQSGLAEKLFF
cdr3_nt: TGTGCCAGCAGCCGGGACCAGTCGGGCTTGGCCGAAAAACTGTTTTTT

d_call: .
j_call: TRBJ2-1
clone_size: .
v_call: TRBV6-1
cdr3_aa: CATTTLMTYYNEQFF
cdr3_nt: TGTGCCACCACTACCCTAATGACTTACTACAATGAGCAGTTCTTC

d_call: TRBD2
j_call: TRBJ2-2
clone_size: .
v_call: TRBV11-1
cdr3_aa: CASSLGRGSLGTGELFF
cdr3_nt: TGTGCCAGCAGCTTAGGACGCGGGAGTCTCGGCACCGGGGAGCTGTTTTTT

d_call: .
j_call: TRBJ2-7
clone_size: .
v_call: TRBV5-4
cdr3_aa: CASSFARRPSTYEQYF
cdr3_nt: TGTGCCAGCAGCTTCGCTAGGCGGCCCTCTACCTACGAGCAGTACTTC

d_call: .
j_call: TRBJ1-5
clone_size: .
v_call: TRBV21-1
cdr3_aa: CASSKAISTGGGVANQPQHF
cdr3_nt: TGTGCCAGCAGCAAAGCGATCAGTACTGGGGGTGGCGTGGCCAATCAGCCCCAGCATTTT

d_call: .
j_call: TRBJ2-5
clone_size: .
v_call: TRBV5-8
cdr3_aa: CASSLAGSGATQYF
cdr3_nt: TGTGCCAGCAGCTTGGCCGGATCGGGGGCGACCCAGTACTTC

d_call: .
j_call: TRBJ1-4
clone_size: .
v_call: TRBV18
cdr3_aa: CASSTLSSEKLFF
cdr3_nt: TGTGCCAGCTCGACACTCTCTAGTGAAAAACTGTTTTTT

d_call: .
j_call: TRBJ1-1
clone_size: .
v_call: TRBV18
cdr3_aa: CASSTTTLFTEAFF
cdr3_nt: TGTGCCAGCTCTACGACTACACTCTTCACTGAAGCTTTCTTT

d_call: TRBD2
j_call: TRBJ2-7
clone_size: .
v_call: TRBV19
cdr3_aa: CASSVPAGVGEQYF
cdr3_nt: TGTGCCAGTAGTGTCCCAGCGGGAGTGGGAGAGCAGTACTTC

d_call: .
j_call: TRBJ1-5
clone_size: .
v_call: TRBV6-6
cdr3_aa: CASSYSEKDRPQHF
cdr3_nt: TGTGCCAGCAGTTACTCTGAAAAGGATCGGCCCCAGCATTTT

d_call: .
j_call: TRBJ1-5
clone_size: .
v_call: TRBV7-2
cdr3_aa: CASSLESDLGRPQHF
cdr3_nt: TGTGCCAGCAGCTTAGAATCAGATCTAGGTCGGCCCCAGCATTTT